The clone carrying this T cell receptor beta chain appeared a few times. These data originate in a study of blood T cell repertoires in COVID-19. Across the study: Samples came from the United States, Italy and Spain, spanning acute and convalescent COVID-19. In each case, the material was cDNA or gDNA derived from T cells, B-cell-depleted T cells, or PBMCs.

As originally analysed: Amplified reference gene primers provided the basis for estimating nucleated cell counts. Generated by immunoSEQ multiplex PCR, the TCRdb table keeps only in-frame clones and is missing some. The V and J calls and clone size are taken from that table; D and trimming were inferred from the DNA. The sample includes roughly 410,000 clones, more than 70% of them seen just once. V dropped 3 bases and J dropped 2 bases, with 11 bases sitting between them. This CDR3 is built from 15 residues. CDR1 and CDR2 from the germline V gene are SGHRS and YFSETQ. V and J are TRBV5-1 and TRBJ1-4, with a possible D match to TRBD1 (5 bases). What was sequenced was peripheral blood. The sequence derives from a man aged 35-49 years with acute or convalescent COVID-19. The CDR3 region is CASSYFDSTNEKLFF. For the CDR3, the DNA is TGCGCCAGCAGCTACTTCGACAGTACTAATGAAAAACTGTTTTTT.